This is a list of T cell receptor beta chains from one sample in a study of blood T cell repertoires in COVID-19. Assay used: immunoSEQ multiplex PCR; TCRdb lists only in-frame clones, some missing. This sample has approximately 140,000 clones, with more than 75% found just once. The material sequenced was peripheral blood. These receptor sequences come from a man between 65 and 85 years old with acute or convalescent COVID-19. Each CDR3 is given with its conserved first and last residue. The D gene is left open where the match is weak. The size of a clone is reported for some rows only, either as once, few or many, or as a class for expanded clones.

CDR3aa	CDR3nt	d_gene	v_gene	abundance	j_gene
CASSRGQQETQYF	TGTGCCAGCAGCCGAGGACAGCAAGAGACCCAGTACTTC	NA	TRBV11-1	NA	TRBJ2-5
CAWNRGAREKLFF	TGTGCCTGGAATCGGGGGGCAAGAGAAAAACTGTTTTTT	NA	TRBV30	once	TRBJ1-4
CASSLFSRGFQPQHF	TGTGCCAGCAGCTTATTTTCTCGCGGGTTTCAGCCCCAGCATTTT	NA	TRBV7-2	many	TRBJ1-5
CASSPAMVQGARDAEAFF	TGTGCCAGCTCACCAGCGATGGTGCAGGGGGCTCGCGACGCTGAAGCTTTCTTT	TRBD1	TRBV18	once	TRBJ1-1
CASSKVWADRNTDTQYF	TGTGCCAGCAGCAAAGTTTGGGCGGACAGAAACACAGATACGCAGTATTTT	NA	TRBV21-1	NA	TRBJ2-3
CASSKEGTGAFPLHF	TGCGCCAGCAGTAAGGAGGGGACAGGGGCGTTCCCCCTCCACTTT	TRBD1	TRBV5-1	NA	TRBJ1-6
CASSPGTGIGYTF	TGTGCCAGCAGTCCCGGGACAGGGATTGGCTACACCTTC	TRBD1	TRBV27	few	TRBJ1-2
CASSPPPPIEKLFF	TGTGCCAGCAGCCCGCCCCCCCCTATTGAAAAACTGTTTTTT	NA	TRBV11-2	NA	TRBJ1-4
CASSLDRGNEKLFF	TGCGCCAGCAGCTTGGACCGGGGGAACGAAAAACTGTTTTTT	NA	TRBV5-1	NA	TRBJ1-4
CASSEGDNRYEQYF	TGTGCCAGCAGCGAGGGGGACAACCGCTACGAGCAGTACTTC	NA	TRBV19	NA	TRBJ2-7
CASSSRGQGINEQFF	TGTGCCAGCAGCTCGCGAGGACAGGGCATCAATGAGCAGTTCTTC	TRBD1	TRBV5-4	NA	TRBJ2-1
CASSPTKGFADTQYF	TGTGCCAGCAGTCCTACTAAGGGGTTTGCAGATACGCAGTATTTT	NA	TRBV27	NA	TRBJ2-3
CASSWGLGETQYF	TGTGCCAGCAGCTGGGGACTAGGGGAGACCCAGTACTTC	TRBD2	TRBV7-9	NA	TRBJ2-5
CASNRGAVETQYF	TGTGCCAGCAATCGGGGGGCGGTAGAGACCCAGTACTTC	NA	TRBV28	NA	TRBJ2-5
CAATGSHNSPLHF	TGTGCCGCGACAGGGTCCCATAATTCACCCCTCCACTTT	TRBD1	TRBV25-1	once	TRBJ1-6
CASTQDRGQPQHF	TGTGCCAGCACCCAGGATAGGGGTCAGCCCCAGCATTTT	NA	TRBV7-9	NA	TRBJ1-5
CASSLGGGRAYEQYF	TGTGCCAGCAGCTTAGGAGGCGGGCGCGCCTACGAGCAGTACTTC	NA	TRBV7-8	few	TRBJ2-7
CASSYSQGALYGYTF	TGTGCCAGCAGTTACTCGCAGGGGGCCTTGTATGGCTACACCTTC	TRBD1	TRBV6-2/TRBV6-3	few	TRBJ1-2
CATFGSGQVYNEQFF	NA	NA	TRBV6-5	NA	TRBJ2-1
CAWRNQGTGNTIYF	TGTGCCTGGAGGAATCAGGGGACGGGAAACACCATATATTTT	NA	TRBV30	NA	TRBJ1-3
CASSPSDTAYEQYF	TGTGCCAGCTCACCCTCCGACACAGCCTACGAGCAGTACTTC	NA	TRBV18	NA	TRBJ2-7
CASSLGGDEQFF	TGTGCCAGCAGTTTAGGGGGCGATGAGCAGTTCTTC	NA	TRBV12-3/TRBV12-4	once	TRBJ2-1
CASKLTSGPYNEQFF	TGTGCCAGCAAGCTGACTAGCGGACCCTACAATGAGCAGTTCTTC	TRBD2	TRBV28	NA	TRBJ2-1
CASSLQNGYGYTF	TGTGCCAGCAGTTTACAGAACGGGTATGGCTACACCTTC	NA	TRBV27	NA	TRBJ1-2
CASSYWASGANVLTF	TGTGCCAGCAGTTACTGGGCCTCTGGGGCCAACGTCCTGACTTTC	NA	TRBV6-5	NA	TRBJ2-6
CASSPRQDRSSYEQYF	TGTGCCAGCTCACCTCGACAGGACAGGAGCTCCTACGAGCAGTACTTC	TRBD1	TRBV18	NA	TRBJ2-7
CASSDPTGGYTGELFF	TGTGCCAGCAGTGATCCGACAGGAGGATACACCGGGGAGCTGTTTTTT	NA	TRBV25-1	few	TRBJ2-2
CASSPDRFNEKLFF	TGTGCCAGCAGCCCTGACAGGTTTAATGAAAAACTGTTTTTT	NA	TRBV7-9	NA	TRBJ1-4
CASSPAGTPEETQYF	TGTGCCAGCAGCCCAGCGGGGACACCTGAGGAGACCCAGTACTTC	NA	TRBV6-2/TRBV6-3	NA	TRBJ2-5
CASSYWGGAYEQYF	TGTGCCAGCAGTTATTGGGGGGGCGCCTACGAGCAGTACTTC	NA	TRBV6-6	NA	TRBJ2-7
CASASGGLGTEAFF	TGTGCCAGCGCCTCGGGGGGTTTGGGTACTGAAGCTTTCTTT	NA	TRBV7-9	NA	TRBJ1-1
CASSLDRAGTDTQYF	TGTGCCAGCAGCCTGGACAGGGCGGGGACAGATACGCAGTATTTT	TRBD1	TRBV28	NA	TRBJ2-3
CASRKRDVVYEQYF	TGTGCCAGCAGGAAGCGGGATGTGGTCTACGAGCAGTACTTC	TRBD2	TRBV6-4	NA	TRBJ2-7